What follows are 3 T cell receptor beta chains derived from one specimen sequenced in a study of shared clonotypes between healthy human individuals. TCRdb's table, derived via immunoSEQ multiplex PCR, lists solely in-frame clones and lacks some. The sample has 1.6 million or so clones; 98% are singletons. Sample: naive CD4+ T cells sorted from blood. Subset defined: CD45RA+ positively selected. The receptors shown here come from a young man in good health.

A single count supports this clone. CDR3 sequence (DNA): TGCAGCGTTGAAGATTGGGGGGAGCAGTTCTTC. It encodes CSVEDWGEQFF. The chain uses TRBV29-1 and TRBJ2-1; D tentatively fits TRBD1 or TRBD2 (5 bases each). V lost 0 bases and J 10 bases, leaving 7 bases between the germline ends. This CDR3 spans 11 amino acids. CDR1 is SQVTM, CDR2 ANQGSEA, per germline.

The chain uses TRBV4-1 and TRBJ1-5; no clear D. V was trimmed by 4 bases and J by 7 bases, leaving 17 bases between them. This CDR3 has 15 amino acids. Germline V gene lookup returns CDR1 MGHRA and CDR2 YSYEKL. CDR3 DNA: TGCGCCAGCAGCCTTCACGGCGGGGTCGGGCAGCCCCAGCATTTT. Translated: CASSLHGGVGQPQHF.

V and J are TRBV7-9 and TRBJ1-2, with 8 bases fitting TRBD1. Germline V lookup: CDR1 SEHNR, CDR2 FQNEAQ (reference sequence). CDR3 size: 13 residues. After removal of 3 bases from V and 7 bases from J, the junction contained 4 bases not matched to a gene. CDR3 nucleotides: TGTGCCAGCAGCTTTGAGACAGGGGTTGGCTACACCTTC. Its translation: CASSFETGVGYTF.